These 3 T cell receptor beta chains share one sample of origin, sequenced in a study of beta chain features in type 1 diabetes. The isolated RNA, all of it, was reverse transcribed, so expressed TCRB transcripts were what got sequenced. The protocol was immunoSEQ multiplex PCR, while the TCRdb copy is restricted to in-frame clones and leaves out a portion. The sample contains approximately 300,000 clones, approximately 9.9% of which appear only once. Material for sequencing was naive CD4+ T cells from blood. The receptors here all came from a woman aged 25 to 39 in good health.

The chain is built from TRBV29-1 and TRBJ2-1; 10 positions agree with TRBD1. The germline V gene has CDR1 SQVTM and CDR2 ANQGSEA. J was trimmed by 3 bases and V by 1 base; bases with no gene match: 3. This CDR3 is built from 15 residues. The CDR3 reads CSVEGTGGNYNEQFF. The CDR3 region has the DNA TGCAGCGTTGAAGGGACAGGGGGAAACTACAATGAGCAGTTCTTC.

The genes are TRBV27 and TRBJ2-1, with D hard to call. This CDR3 contains 14 residues. Germline V gives CDR1 MNHEY, CDR2 SMNVEV (reference sequence). V lost 4 bases and J 5 bases, leaving 12 bases between the germline ends. CDR3 nucleotide sequence: TGTGCCAGCAGTTGGGCGAGACCCGACAATGAGCAGTTCTTC. It specifies CASSWARPDNEQFF.

The chain carries TRBV30 and TRBJ2-7; no definite D call. There are 12 residues in the CDR3. With 2 bases removed from V and 1 base from J, the gap between germline ends came to 6 bases. Germline loops: CDR1 GTSNPN, CDR2 SVGIG (reference sequence). In DNA form, the CDR3 reads TGTGCCTGGAGTATCCATTCCTACGAGCAGTACTTC. Translation: CAWSIHSYEQYF. Variable domain in full (rest from reference TRBV30 and TRBJ2-7): SQTIHQWPATLVQPVGSPLSLECTVEGTSNPNLYWYRQAAGRGLQLLFYSVGIGQISSEVPQNLSASRPQDRQFILSSKKLLLSDSGFYLCAWSIHSYEQYFGPGTRLTVT.